Following are 10 T cell receptor beta chains from one sample sequenced in a study of response to subunit inactivated influenza vaccine. TCRdb re-analysed the RT-PCR reads in MiXCR, keeping a single row per CDR3 protein. The sample yields roughly 630,000 distinct CDR3 sequences, 14% seen once. The starting material was PBMCs from blood, obtained less than 15 days before vaccination. These receptor sequences come from a man over 45 who received an inactivated influenza vaccine.

This clonotype was counted at least ten times. The chain joins TRBV6-1 to TRBJ2-5, with D uncertain. From germline, CDR1 is MNHNS and CDR2 SASEGT. The V end lost 2 bases, the J end lost 2 bases, and 12 bases lay between the germline ends. This CDR3 comprises 15 residues. Here the CDR3 reads CASSEFDLLQETQYF. The CDR3 DNA reads TGTGCCAGCAGTGAATTCGACCTTCTACAAGAGACCCAGTACTTC.

This clonotype was detected only a few times. J is TRBJ2-2 and V is TRBV6-2 or TRBV6-3, with 7 bases that match TRBD1. The CDR3 sequence is 16 residues long. V lost 7 bases and J lost 4; bases outside the gene matches: 12. Germline V gives CDR1 MNHEY, CDR2 SVGEGT. Here the CDR3 DNA reads TGTGCCAGCACCGCGTTAGGGACAGTTGGCACCGGGGAGCTGTTTTTT. It encodes CASTALGTVGTGELFF.

With regard to this clonotype: The junction and the germline gene differ at one end; a read error may be behind it. The chain recombines TRBV6-5 with TRBJ2-7, with 12 bases that match TRBD2. The germline V gene has CDR1 MNHEY and CDR2 SVGAGI. The CDR3 has 16 residues. This CDR3 is CAGSYKTSGGTYEQYF. DNA of the CDR3: TGTGCCGGCAGTTACAAAACTAGCGGGGGGACCTACGAGCAGTACTTC.

This clonotype was seen only a few times. The chain couples TRBV7-9 to TRBJ2-7, with D maybe TRBD2 (6 bases). The germline gives CDR1 SEHNR, CDR2 FQNEAQ (reference sequence). The CDR3 is 14 residues long. The V gene lost 5 bases and the J gene lost 6 bases, with 17 bases spanning the gap. CDR3 bases: TGTGCCAGCAGCATTACCCAGGAGGGCCGCGAGCAGTACTTC. This codes for CASSITQEGREQYF.

This clonotype was picked up a small number of times. The chain is built from TRBV6-2 or TRBV6-3 and TRBJ1-5; tentative D call: TRBD1 (6 bases). This CDR3 spans 14 amino acids. CDR1 and CDR2 (germline): MNHEY, SVGEGT. Between the trimmed V and J ends, which lost 5 bases and 3 bases, there was a span of 11 bases. CDR3 region: CASSNRVFNQPQHF. CDR3 DNA sequence: TGTGCCAGCAGTAACAGGGTTTTCAATCAGCCCCAGCATTTT.

The genes are TRBV21-1 and TRBJ2-7; TRBD1, the table's D call, was not compared with the DNA. TRBV21-1 is noted as a pseudogene. This CDR3 comprises 15 residues. The CDR3 loop is CASSKSPTGSYEQYF. The CDR3 nucleotides are TGTGCCAGCAGCAAAAGCCCGACAGGCTCCTACGAGCAGTACTTC.

This chain connects TRBV11-2 to TRBJ2-2, with D hard to call. Trimming removed 3 bases from V and 5 bases from J, with 7 bases in between. The germline CDR1 and CDR2 sequences are SGHAT and FQNNGV. The CDR3 loop spans 13 amino acids. CDR3 in amino acids: CASSLGMTGELFF. CDR3 nucleotides: TGTGCCAGCAGCTTGGGGATGACCGGGGAGCTGTTTTTT.

The chain uses TRBV20-1 and TRBJ2-7; D is unresolved. V lost 1 base and J lost 3, with 7 bases in between. This CDR3 region has 12 residues. CDR1 and CDR2 (germline): DFQATT, SNEGSKA (reference sequence). The CDR3 loop is CSARGGNYEQYF. In nucleotides, the CDR3 is TGCAGTGCTAGAGGTGGGAACTACGAGCAGTACTTC.

The chain joins TRBV3-1 to TRBJ1-5; a weak D match, TRBD1 (6 bases). Looked up from germline, CDR1 is LGHDT and CDR2 is YNNKEL (reference sequence). The CDR3 spans 16 residues. Trimming left V 0 bases short and J 2 bases short, with 11 bases between. The CDR3 DNA reads as TGTGCCAGCAGCCAAGATTCGGGGGGGCGCAATCAGCCCCAGCATTTT. This translates into CASSQDSGGRNQPQHF.

This clonotype was observed many times. The chain carries TRBV5-1 and TRBJ2-1; TRBD2 is a possible D gene (6 bases). CDR3 length equals 16 residues. The V end was cut by 4 bases, the J end by 0 bases, with 14 bases between. The germline CDR1 and CDR2 sequences are SGHRS and YFSETQ. The CDR3 DNA reads as TGCGCCAGCAGCCCTGGGGGGACCAGCTCCTACAATGAGCAGTTCTTC. Its protein is CASSPGGTSSYNEQFF.